This TCR beta chain is drawn from a study of Ad26.COV2.S vaccination and SARS-CoV-2 variants. Study-wide results and limits: Reports say spike-specific CD8+ and CD4+ T cell responses covered substantial breadth after vaccination.

Profiling relied on immunoSEQ multiplex PCR, and the TCRdb table lists in-frame clones only, not all of them. Of 360,000 or so clones in the sample, about 88% were seen once. As for treatment: some 19 received Ad26.COV2.S at low or high dose, single or two shots; roughly 5 received placebo; per-sample allocation not given. Sampling was performed 63 days after the first vaccine or placebo injection. Regarding this clone: Its antigen is undetermined.

The CDR3 totals 16 residues. This material consisted of peripheral blood, taken in a trial of Ad26.COV2.S vaccine versus placebo. This chain connects TRBV21-1 to TRBJ2-1; the table's TRBD2 call for D was not verified on the DNA. TRBV21-1 is listed as a pseudogene. The origin of this receptor is a person between 18 and 59 years old who received the Ad26.COV2.S COVID-19 vaccine or a placebo. The CDR3 bases are TGTGCCAGCAGCAAAGATTCAGGACTAGCGGACAATGAGCAGTTCTTC. Its translation: CASSKDSGLADNEQFF.